These 24 T cell receptor beta chains originate from one sample sequenced in a study of T cells in Graves' hyperthyroidism and ophthalmopathy. Authors of the study amplified TCR beta CDR3 regions from RNA transcripts. TCR CDR3 regions were first amplified by RT-PCR with HTBI primers. TCRdb fed the multiplex PCR reads into MiXCR, producing one record per CDR3 protein. In the table there are 540,000 or so distinct CDR3 sequences, approximately 44% of which are singletons. Sequenced material: peripheral blood or thyroid tissue (not recorded which). These receptors all come from an adult woman with Graves' disease, either hyperthyroidism or ophthalmopathy (not recorded which).

J is TRBJ1-1 and V is TRBV29-1; maybe TRBD1 (5 bases). Germline loops: CDR1 SQVTM, CDR2 ANQGSEA. The ends were cut back, 7 bases at V and 2 bases at J, with 14 bases in the middle. The CDR3 totals 13 residues. The CDR3 sequence: CSGGAVSNTEAFF. CDR3 bases: TGCAGCGGTGGGGCAGTTTCCAACACTGAAGCTTTCTTT.

The genes are TRBV29-1 and TRBJ1-3; D is undetermined. The CDR3 totals 13 residues. The V gene's germline CDR1 is SQVTM and CDR2 ANQGSEA. The V gene lost 6 bases and the J gene lost 0 bases, with 9 bases spanning the gap. CDR3 DNA sequence: TGCAGCGTGGACGGTGTCTCTGGAAACACCATATATTTT. The encoded protein is CSVDGVSGNTIYF.

This clonotype turned up a few times. The chain employs TRBV7-9 and TRBJ2-5; D may be TRBD1 (5 bases). V lost 2 bases to trimming and J lost 8 bases, with 15 bases between them. The CDR3 totals 14 residues. CDR1 is SEHNR, CDR2 FQNEAQ, per germline (reference sequence). CDR3 sequence: CASSLSGLLETQYF. In DNA form, the CDR3 reads TGTGCCAGCAGCTTATCAGGGCTGTTAGAAACCCAGTACTTC. The full variable domain, with the rest looked up from reference TRBV7-9 and TRBJ2-5, is DTGVSQNPRHKITKRGQNVTFRCDPISEHNRLYWYRQTLGQGPEFLTYFQNEAQLEKSRLLSDRFSAERPKGSFSTLEIQRTEQGDSAMYLCASSLSGLLETQYFGPGTRLLVL.

Remarks on this clonotype: Possible read error: a much larger clone is one base away. This chain uses TRBV6-2 or TRBV6-3 with TRBJ2-2, with 7 nucleotides matching TRBD2. The CDR3 runs 14 residues. CDR1 MNHEY and CDR2 SVGEGT come from the germline V gene. CDR3 amino acids: CASLHSGITGELLF. The CDR3 DNA reads TGTGCCAGCCTTCACAGCGGGATCACCGGGGAGCTGCTTTTT.

The rearrangement uses TRBV5-1 and TRBJ1-5, with D possibly being TRBD1 (6 bases). In germline, CDR1 is SGHRS, CDR2 YFSETQ. The ends were cut back, 0 bases at V and 2 bases at J, with 9 bases in the middle. CDR3 length: 15 residues. The chain's CDR3 is CASSLGGTRNQPQHF. The CDR3 bases are TGCGCCAGCAGCTTGGGCGGGACACGCAATCAGCCCCAGCATTTT.

The chain employs TRBV10-3 and TRBJ1-6; 10 bases are shared with TRBD1. This CDR3 has 14 amino acids. V lost 3 bases, J lost 10 bases, and 3 bases stayed unmatched. CDR1 is ENHRY, CDR2 SYGVKD, per germline. The CDR3 DNA reads TGTGCCATCAGTGACGGGACAGGGGTGTCACCCCTCCACTTT. The encoded protein is CAISDGTGVSPLHF.

This chain uses TRBV10-2 with TRBJ2-5; D is unclear. The length of the CDR3 is 13 residues. Germline V gene lookup returns CDR1 WSHSY and CDR2 SAAADI. Trimming stripped 0 bases from V and 7 bases from J, with 9 bases between. The CDR3 sequence: CASSESTRGTQYF. Here the CDR3 DNA reads TGCGCCAGCAGTGAGTCGACACGTGGGACCCAGTACTTC.

This clonotype was detected many times. This chain connects TRBV2 to TRBJ2-6; D might be TRBD1 (5 bases). Germline V CDR1 and CDR2: SNHLY, FYNNEI. This CDR3 contains 16 residues. Between the trimmed V and J ends, which lost 7 bases and 2 bases, there was a span of 15 bases. The DNA for the CDR3 is TGTGCCAGCACGAACCCCCAGGGTGCTGGGGCCAACGTCCTGACTTTC. Its translation is CASTNPQGAGANVLTF.

Comment on this clonotype: It is likely a read error, because the conserved phenylalanine at the end of the CDR3 is missing. No DNA is shown, since the ends of the CDR3 on it are uncertain; the CDR3 is the one TCRdb lists. CDR3 loop: CASASGAATTY. The chain is built from TRBV7-9 and TRBJ1-2; the DNA was not used to check the table's D call, TRBD1. Termini included, the CDR3 measures 11 amino acids. The germline gives CDR1 SEHNR, CDR2 FQNEAQ (reference sequence).

The genes are TRBV7-2 and TRBJ2-5; TRBD2 might be the D (6 bases). V gave up 2 bases and J gave up 5 bases, with 15 bases separating them. Germline V lookup: CDR1 SGHTA, CDR2 FQGNSA. This CDR3 is built from 15 residues. For the CDR3, the DNA is TGTGCCAGCAGCTTAAATGGGGGGAGCCAGGAGACCCAGTACTTC. Amino acid sequence: CASSLNGGSQETQYF.

V usage is TRBV5-1 and J usage is TRBJ2-7; 10 positions match TRBD1. J gave up 4 bases and V 7 bases, and 5 bases lay outside the gene matches. The CDR3 runs to 13 residues. Germline CDR1 SGHRS, CDR2 YFSETQ. This chain's CDR3 is CASVGDRGYEQYF. In nucleotides, the CDR3 is TGCGCCAGCGTTGGGGACAGGGGTTACGAGCAGTACTTC.

The rearrangement uses TRBV4-3 and TRBJ1-6; D not certain. Germline V gene sequence: CDR1 LGHNA, CDR2 YSLEER. The CDR3 consists of 17 residues. The V gene lost 0 bases and the J gene lost 8 bases, with 17 bases spanning the gap. CDR3 sequence reads: CASSQEGLTGVYSPLHF. The CDR3 DNA follows: TGCGCCAGCAGCCAAGAAGGTCTCACGGGTGTTTATTCACCCCTCCACTTT.

The sample holds many counts of this clonotype. The chain is built from TRBV4-1 and TRBJ1-2; possible D gene TRBD1, 5 bases. V was cut by 1 base and J by 4 bases, with 13 bases left in between. The length of the CDR3 is 15 residues. CDR1 MGHRA and CDR2 YSYEKL come from the germline V gene. DNA for the CDR3: TGCGCCAGCAGCCAAGGCGGGGGAGGATCCTATGGCTACACCTTC. It specifies CASSQGGGGSYGYTF.

This clonotype occurred many times. The genes are TRBV5-1 and TRBJ1-1; 9 positions match TRBD1. The CDR3 totals 15 residues. Germline V gene lookup returns CDR1 SGHRS and CDR2 YFSETQ. The trim removed 2 bases at V and 1 base at J, leaving 3 bases unmatched. The CDR3 sequence: CASSLTGGRNTEAFF. Here the CDR3 DNA reads TGCGCCAGCAGCTTAACAGGGGGCCGGAACACTGAAGCTTTCTTT.

The chain has TRBV7-9 and TRBJ1-1; D uncertain. Trimming removed 1 base from V and 7 bases from J, with 13 bases in between. There are 14 residues in the CDR3. The V gene's germline CDR1 is SEHNR and CDR2 FQNEAQ (reference sequence). DNA of the CDR3: TGTGCCAGCAGCTTAGGGGCGGCAGACGGTGAAGCTTTCTTT. Its protein is CASSLGAADGEAFF.

The chain is built from TRBV29-1 and TRBJ2-5, with TRBD2 matching over 9 bases. J lost 2 bases, V lost 6 bases, and 4 bases had no gene match. Germline CDR1 is SQVTM and CDR2 is ANQGSEA. This CDR3 comprises 13 residues. In nucleotides, the CDR3 is TGCAGCGTACGCGGGAGGGATCAAGAGACCCAGTACTTC. Residues: CSVRGRDQETQYF.

In its sample, this clonotype was seen a few times. The rearrangement joins TRBV5-1 to TRBJ1-2, with D possibly matching TRBD1 (5 bases). CDR3 length: 14 residues. Between the trimmed V and J ends, which lost 2 bases and 3 bases, there was a span of 11 bases. Germline lookup yields CDR1 SGHRS and CDR2 YFSETQ. CDR3 nucleotide sequence: TGCGCCAGCAGCTTTGAGGGGATGTACTATGGCTACACCTTC. Translating it yields CASSFEGMYYGYTF.

The chain couples TRBV12-3 or TRBV12-4 to TRBJ2-5, with D perhaps TRBD2 (5 bases). The length of the CDR3 is 13 residues. V gave up 7 bases and J gave up 9 bases, with 18 bases separating them. Here the CDR3 DNA reads TGTGCCAGCACCGGGATGAGCAATCAGCCCCAGTACTTC. Translation gives CASTGMSNQPQYF.

This clonotype was detected many times. The chain combines TRBV28 with TRBJ2-7; 9 positions match TRBD1. The V segment lost 8 bases and the J segment 5 bases; nucleotides outside the gene matches: 10. Germline lookup yields CDR1 MDHEN and CDR2 SYDVKM. The CDR3 consists of 14 residues. The CDR3 coding sequence is TGTGCCAGCGAGTCCCGACAGGGGGTTCACGAGCAGTACTTC. Its protein is CASESRQGVHEQYF.

About this clonotype: One end of the junction does not line up with germline, which may come from a read error. The rearrangement links TRBV20-1 to TRBJ1-5; D is ambiguous. In germline, CDR1 is DFQATT, CDR2 SNEGSKA (reference sequence). This CDR3 is 14 amino acids long. CDR3 sequence (DNA): TGCCGTGCTAGAGAGGTAGTCGGCAATCAGCCCCAGCATTTT. Amino acid sequence: CRAREVVGNQPQHF.

This clonotype appeared many times. This chain links TRBV19 with TRBJ1-3, with 7 bases fitting TRBD1. V lost 4 bases, J lost 0 bases, and 6 bases stayed unmatched. This CDR3 has 16 residues. CDR1 and CDR2 (germline): LNHDA, SQIVND (reference sequence). CDR3 in DNA: TGTGCCAGTAGTACCCCACGACAGGGCTCTGGAAACACCATATATTTT. It codes for CASSTPRQGSGNTIYF.

This clonotype has at least ten counts. The chain recombines TRBV7-6 with TRBJ1-6, with unresolved D. The germline gives CDR1 SGHVS, CDR2 FNYEAQ. The CDR3 covers 13 residues. Trimming pared 1 base from V and 10 bases from J, leaving 8 bases between. In DNA form, the CDR3 reads TGTGCCAGCAGCTTAGGGTCTAGGTCACCCCTCCACTTT. Protein product: CASSLGSRSPLHF. Supplemented by reference TRBV7-6 and TRBJ1-6, the full variable domain reads GAGVSQSPRYKVTKRGQDVALRCDPISGHVSLYWYRQALGQGPEFLTYFNYEAQQDKSGLPNDRFSAERPEGSISTLTIQRTEQRDSAMYRCASSLGSRSPLHFGNGTRLTVT.

The sample holds a few counts of this clonotype. For the CDR3, the DNA is TGCAGCGTTGCGGCAGGGGGGGAAAAACTGTTTTTT. Protein product: CSVAAGGEKLFF. The chain recombines TRBV29-1 with TRBJ1-4, with 7 bases that match TRBD1. The germline V gene has CDR1 SQVTM and CDR2 ANQGSEA. The CDR3 is 12 amino acids. The J segment lost 8 bases and the V segment lost 4 bases, leaving 4 bases of the junction unmatched.

This sequence joins TRBV27 and TRBJ2-7, with 10 positions matching TRBD1. CDR1 and CDR2 (germline): MNHEY, SMNVEV (reference sequence). This CDR3 is built from 16 residues. After removal of 6 bases from V and 5 bases from J, the junction contained 13 bases not matched to a gene. CDR3 sequence reads: CASSPSSPGTGDEQYF. DNA of the CDR3: TGTGCCAGCAGCCCATCCTCCCCCGGGACAGGGGACGAGCAGTACTTC.